Here is one T cell receptor beta chain with its context. Its antigen is currently unknown. HTBI primers from iRepertoire and Arm-PCR of CDR3 regions yielded the TCR beta libraries. Each CDR3 protein is one row after TCRdb ran MiXCR on the multiplex PCR reads. The table has about 300,000 distinct CDR3 sequences, around 23% seen once. This specimen belongs to a study of regulatory T cells in long-lasting Graves disease. The time point: persistent/refractory GD, antithyroid drugs over 5 years with positive TRAb. There was RNA extracted from PBMCs, and the TCR library was made from it. One endocrinology department in Xi'an, China, was where patients came from. CDR3 size: 13 residues. CDR1 is SGHTA and CDR2 is FQGTGA in the germline V gene. V was trimmed by 6 bases and J by 2 bases, leaving 10 bases between them. Regarding the study as a whole: TCR diversity was lower in persistent Graves' patients than in newly diagnosed ones.

The sequence derives from a female donor with Graves disease. This sequence joins TRBV7-3 and TRBJ1-1, with D uncertain. This sample comprised peripheral blood mononuclear cells (PBMCs), obtained when the disease was refractory, from a patient treated with antithyroid drugs. CDR3 in DNA: TGTGCCAGCAGAGTCAACAGAAACACTGAAGCTTTCTTT. Translating gives CASRVNRNTEAFF.